The present T cell receptor (beta chain) was sequenced within a study of T-cell reconstitution after alpha-beta-depleted transplantation in children. Looked up from germline, CDR1 is MNHEY and CDR2 is SVGAGI. V was shortened by 4 bases and J by 6 bases, with 22 bases between the two germline ends. The CDR3 length is 16 residues. As it was prepared, the TCRbeta library received unique molecular identifiers. TCRdb re-called the PCR reads through MiXCR, storing one row per CDR3 protein. The sample records some 500,000 distinct CDR3 sequences, 30% to 35% being singletons. The sample here was PBMCs from the stem cell graft donor, taken from the stem cell graft. The receptor was derived from a human donor who donated a stem cell graft to a child with aplastic anemia. The rearrangement joins TRBV6-5 to TRBJ2-7, with D possibly matching TRBD2 (7 bases). CDR3 nucleotide sequence: TGTGCCAGCAGTTCCACTCAAAGGGGGAGGGCCTCCGAGCAGTACTTC. It encodes CASSSTQRGRASEQYF.